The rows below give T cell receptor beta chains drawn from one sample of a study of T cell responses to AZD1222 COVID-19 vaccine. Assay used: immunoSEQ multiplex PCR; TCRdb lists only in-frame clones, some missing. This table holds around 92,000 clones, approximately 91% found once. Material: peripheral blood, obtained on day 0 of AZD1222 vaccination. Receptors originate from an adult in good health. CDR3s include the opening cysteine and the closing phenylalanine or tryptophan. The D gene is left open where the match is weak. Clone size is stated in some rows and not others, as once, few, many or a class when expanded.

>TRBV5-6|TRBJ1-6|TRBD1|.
CASSHPGQGESSPLHF
TGTGCCAGCAGCCATCCAGGACAGGGCGAGTCTTCACCCCTCCACTTT
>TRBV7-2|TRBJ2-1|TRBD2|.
CASSAGTSGEQFF
TGTGCCAGCAGTGCCGGGACTAGCGGGGAGCAGTTCTTC
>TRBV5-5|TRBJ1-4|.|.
CASSLVSPEKLFF
TGTGCCAGCAGCTTGGTCAGCCCTGAAAAACTGTTTTTT
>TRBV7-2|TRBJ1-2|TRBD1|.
CASTGQGFYGYTF
TGTGCCAGCACCGGACAGGGATTCTATGGCTACACCTTC
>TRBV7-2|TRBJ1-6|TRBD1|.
CASSVDRGTNSPLHF
TGTGCCAGCAGCGTCGACAGGGGGACAAATTCACCCCTCCACTTT
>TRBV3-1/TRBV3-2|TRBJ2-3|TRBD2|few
CASSPQTSGGAGDTQYF
TGTGCCAGCAGCCCTCAAACTAGCGGGGGGGCCGGAGATACGCAGTATTTT
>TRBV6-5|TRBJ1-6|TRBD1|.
CASTKQGSNSPLHF
TGTGCCAGCACCAAACAGGGGTCCAATTCACCCCTCCACTTT
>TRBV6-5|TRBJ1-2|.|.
CASSHLGAGSISF
TGTGCCAGCAGTCACCTAGGGGCAGGGTCTATTTCCTTC
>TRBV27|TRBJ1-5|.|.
CASSLFDGNQPQHF
TGTGCCAGCAGTTTATTTGATGGCAATCAGCCCCAGCATTTT
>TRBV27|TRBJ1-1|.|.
CASRPGVMNTEAFF
TGTGCCAGCAGGCCAGGGGTTATGAACACTGAAGCTTTCTTT
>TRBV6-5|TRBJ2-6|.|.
CASSQTGFGANVLTF
TGTGCCAGCAGCCAAACAGGGTTCGGGGCCAACGTCCTGACTTTC
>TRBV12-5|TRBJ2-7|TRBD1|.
CASGPGQDTYEQYF
TGTGCTAGTGGCCCCGGACAGGACACCTACGAGCAGTACTTC
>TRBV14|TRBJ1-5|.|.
CASSQHNNYSNQPQHF
TGTGCCAGCAGCCAACACAATAATTATAGCAATCAGCCCCAGCATTTT
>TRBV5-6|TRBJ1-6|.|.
CASSPRWSQQSPLHF
TGTGCCAGCAGCCCCCGGTGGAGCCAGCAGTCACCCCTCCACTTT
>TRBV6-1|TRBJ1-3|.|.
CASSEGARATGNTIYF
TGTGCCAGCAGTGAAGGTGCCAGAGCTACTGGAAACACCATATATTTT
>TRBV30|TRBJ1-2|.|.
CAWSVFRTNYGYTF
TGTGCCTGGAGTGTATTCCGGACTAACTATGGCTACACCTTC
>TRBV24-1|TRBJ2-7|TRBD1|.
CATSEAPGTVPYEQYF
TGTGCCACCAGTGAGGCCCCCGGGACAGTTCCTTACGAGCAGTACTTC
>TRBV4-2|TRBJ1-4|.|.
CASSPRGREANEKLFF
TGTGCCAGCAGCCCCCGAGGGAGGGAGGCTAATGAAAAACTGTTTTTT
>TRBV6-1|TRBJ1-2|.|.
CAIPDSHYGYTF
TGTGCCATCCCAGACAGCCATTATGGCTACACCTTC
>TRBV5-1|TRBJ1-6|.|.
CASSPQGQGNYSPLHF
TGCGCCAGCAGCCCGCAAGGCCAGGGGAACTATTCACCCCTCCACTTT
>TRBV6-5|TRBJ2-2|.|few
CASRPYSTGELFF
TGTGCCAGCAGACCTTACAGCACCGGGGAGCTGTTTTTT
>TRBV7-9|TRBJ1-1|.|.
CASSLLNTRDTEAFF
TGTGCCAGCAGCTTATTGAATACTCGGGACACTGAAGCTTTCTTT
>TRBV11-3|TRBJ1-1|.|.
CARPAGGALNTEAFF
TGTGCCCGTCCCGCGGGGGGGGCACTGAACACTGAAGCTTTCTTT
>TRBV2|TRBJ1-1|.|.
CASRGDNLNTEAFF
TGTGCCAGCAGAGGGGACAACCTGAACACTGAAGCTTTCTTT
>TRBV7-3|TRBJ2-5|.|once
CASSLDGVGRVQYF
TGTGCCAGCAGCTTAGACGGGGTCGGAAGAGTCCAGTACTTC
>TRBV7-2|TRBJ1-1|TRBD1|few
CASSLGTGLNTEAFF
TGTGCCAGCAGCTTAGGGACAGGGTTGAACACTGAAGCTTTCTTT
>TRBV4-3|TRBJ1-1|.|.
CASSPGMRMNTEAFF
TGCGCCAGCAGCCCGGGGATGCGGATGAACACTGAAGCTTTCTTT
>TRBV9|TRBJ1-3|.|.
CASSTSGDLRNTIYF
TGTGCCAGCAGCACTTCAGGGGATTTGAGAAACACCATATATTTT
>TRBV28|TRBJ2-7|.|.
CASSTTGRTHYEQYF
TGTGCCAGCAGTACAACCGGACGGACCCACTACGAGCAGTACTTC
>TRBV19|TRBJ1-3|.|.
CATGTDSRIIYF
TGTGCCACCGGGACGGACTCCAGAATAATATATTTT
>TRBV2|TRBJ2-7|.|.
CASSGADSSYEQYF
TGTGCCAGCAGTGGGGCTGACAGCTCCTACGAGCAGTACTTC
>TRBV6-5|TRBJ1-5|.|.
CASGEYGNQPQHF
TGTGCCAGCGGGGAGTACGGCAATCAGCCCCAGCATTTT
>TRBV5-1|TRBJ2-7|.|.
CASSFSVGGAEEQYF
TGCGCCAGCAGCTTTTCAGTCGGGGGTGCTGAAGAGCAGTACTTC
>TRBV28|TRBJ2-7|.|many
CASRDNWVVEQYF
TGTGCCAGCAGAGACAATTGGGTCGTCGAGCAGTACTTC
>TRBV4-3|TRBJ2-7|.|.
CASSQDITGDTYEQYF
TGCGCCAGCAGCCAAGATATTACAGGAGATACCTACGAGCAGTACTTC